These 3 T cell receptor beta chains were sequenced from one sample in a study of human T cells and chemical hapten exposure. Documented time point: patch test 1, 2 weeks after DPC sensitization. Treatment in this sample: therapeutic diphenylcyclopropenone sensitization with weekly scalp DPC. In TCRdb, the RACE reads were re-called with MiXCR into one record per CDR3 protein. There are tens of thousands of distinct CDR3 sequences in the sample; approximately 32% occur only once, and 8.9% lies in the top ten. Sequencing used whole blood, obtained in connection with sensitization to the hapten diphenylcyclopropenone (DPC). The receptor source for this set is a man aged 35 to 55 with alopecia areata. Some clones in this sample may be carry-over from other donors' samples.

In its sample, this clonotype was seen a few times. J is TRBJ1-5 and V is TRBV6-6, with 9 bases aligning to TRBD1. CDR3 length equals 15 residues. CDR1 and CDR2 (germline): MNHNY, SVGAGI (reference sequence). V gave up 5 bases and J gave up 4 bases; unmatched junction bases: 6. DNA for the CDR3: TGTGCCAGCAGTCGACAGGGGGTGCAAAATCAGCCCCAGCATTTT. It encodes CASSRQGVQNQPQHF.

The rearrangement joins TRBV27 to TRBJ2-5; 12 bases map to TRBD2. The CDR3 has 15 residues. J was trimmed by 5 bases and V by 4 bases; bases with no gene match: 5. Looked up from germline, CDR1 is MNHEY and CDR2 is SMNVEV (reference sequence). The CDR3 loop is CASSSSGRAGETQYF. The CDR3 region has the DNA TGTGCCAGCAGTTCTAGCGGGAGGGCCGGGGAGACCCAGTACTTC.

The V gene is TRBV28, the J gene TRBJ1-3; unclear D gene. The CDR3 is 16 residues long. Trimming pared 1 base from V and 0 bases from J, leaving 10 bases between. Per the germline V gene, CDR1 is MDHEN and CDR2 is SYDVKM. CDR3 nucleotide sequence: TGTGCCAGCAGTTTATCTGGGCCGCACTCTGGAAACACCATATATTTT. Translation: CASSLSGPHSGNTIYF.